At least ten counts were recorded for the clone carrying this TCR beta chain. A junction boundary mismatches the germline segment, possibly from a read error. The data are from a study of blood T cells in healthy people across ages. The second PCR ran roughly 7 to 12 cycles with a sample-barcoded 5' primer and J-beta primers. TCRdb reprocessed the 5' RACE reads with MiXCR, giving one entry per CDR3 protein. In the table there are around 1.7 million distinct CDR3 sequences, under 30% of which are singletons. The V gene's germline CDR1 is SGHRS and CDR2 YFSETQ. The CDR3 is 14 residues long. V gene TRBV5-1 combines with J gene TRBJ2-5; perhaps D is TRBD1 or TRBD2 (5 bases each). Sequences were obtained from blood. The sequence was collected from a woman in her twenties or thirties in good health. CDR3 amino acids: CASSPGTNQETQYF. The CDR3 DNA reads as TGTGCCAGCAGTCCCGGGACGAACCAAGAGACCCAGTACTTC.